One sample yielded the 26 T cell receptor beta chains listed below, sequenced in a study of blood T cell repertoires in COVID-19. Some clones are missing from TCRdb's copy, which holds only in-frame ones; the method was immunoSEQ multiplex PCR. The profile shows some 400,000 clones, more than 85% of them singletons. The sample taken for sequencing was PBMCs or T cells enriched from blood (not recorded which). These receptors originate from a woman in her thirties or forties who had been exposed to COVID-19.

CDR3 protein: CATARVDSYEQYF. The DNA for the CDR3 is TGTGCCACCGCCCGGGTGGACTCCTACGAGCAGTACTTC. The rearrangement uses TRBV24-1 and TRBJ2-7; no clear D gene. The CDR3 totals 13 residues. Per germline, CDR1 KGHDR and CDR2 SFDVKD. The germline V and J ends were trimmed by 9 bases and 0 bases, with 11 bases remaining between them.

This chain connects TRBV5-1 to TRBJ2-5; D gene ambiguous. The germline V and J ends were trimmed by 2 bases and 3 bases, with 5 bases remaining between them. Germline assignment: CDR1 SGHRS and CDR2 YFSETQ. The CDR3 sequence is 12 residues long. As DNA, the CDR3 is TGCGCCAGCAGCTTCCCCGAAGAGACCCAGTACTTC. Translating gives CASSFPEETQYF.

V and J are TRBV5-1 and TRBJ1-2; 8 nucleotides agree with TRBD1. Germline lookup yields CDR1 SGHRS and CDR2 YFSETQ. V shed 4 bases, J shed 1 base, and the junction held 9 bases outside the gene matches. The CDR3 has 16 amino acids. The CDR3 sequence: CASSRQGTYDNYGYTF. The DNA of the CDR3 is TGCGCCAGCAGCAGACAGGGGACCTATGATAACTATGGCTACACCTTC.

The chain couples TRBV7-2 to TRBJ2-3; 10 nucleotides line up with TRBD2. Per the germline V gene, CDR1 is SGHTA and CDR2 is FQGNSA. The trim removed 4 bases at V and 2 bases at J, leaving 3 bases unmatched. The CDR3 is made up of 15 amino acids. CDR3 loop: CASSSAGGVTDTQYF. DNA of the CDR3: TGTGCCAGCAGCTCAGCGGGAGGGGTCACAGATACGCAGTATTTT. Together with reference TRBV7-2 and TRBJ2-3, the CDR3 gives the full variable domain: GAGVSQSPSNKVTEKGKDVELRCDPISGHTALYWYRQSLGQGLEFLIYFQGNSAPDKSGLPSDRFSAERTGGSVSTLTIQRTQQEDSAVYLCASSSAGGVTDTQYFGPGTRLTVL.

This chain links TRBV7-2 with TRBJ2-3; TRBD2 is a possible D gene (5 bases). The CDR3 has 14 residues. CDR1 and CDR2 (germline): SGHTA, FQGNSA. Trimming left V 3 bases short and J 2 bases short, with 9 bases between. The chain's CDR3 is CASSLETTTDTQYF. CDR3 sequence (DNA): TGTGCCAGCAGCTTGGAGACTACCACAGATACGCAGTATTTT.

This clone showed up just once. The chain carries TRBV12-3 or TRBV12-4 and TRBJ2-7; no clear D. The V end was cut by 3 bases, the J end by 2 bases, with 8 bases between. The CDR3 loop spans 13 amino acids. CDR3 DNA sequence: TGTGCCAGCAGTTTTAGCCCTGCCTACGAGCAGTACTTC. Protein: CASSFSPAYEQYF.

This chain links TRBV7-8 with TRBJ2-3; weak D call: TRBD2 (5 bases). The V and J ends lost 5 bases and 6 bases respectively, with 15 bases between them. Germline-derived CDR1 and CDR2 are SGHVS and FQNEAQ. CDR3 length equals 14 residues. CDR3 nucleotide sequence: TGTGCCAGCAGCCCGGTCCCGGGCGGGGATACGCAGTATTTT. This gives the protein CASSPVPGGDTQYF. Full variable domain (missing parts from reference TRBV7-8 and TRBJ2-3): GAGVSQSPRYKVAKRGQDVALRCDPISGHVSLFWYQQALGQGPEFLTYFQNEAQLDKSGLPSDRFFAERPEGSVSTLKIQRTQQEDSAVYLCASSPVPGGDTQYFGPGTRLTVL.

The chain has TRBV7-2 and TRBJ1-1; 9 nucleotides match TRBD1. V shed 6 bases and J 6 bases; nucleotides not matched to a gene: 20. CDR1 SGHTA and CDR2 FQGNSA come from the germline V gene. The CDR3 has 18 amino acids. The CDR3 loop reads CASRLSRRDRDPGAEAFF. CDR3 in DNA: TGTGCCAGCAGATTATCCCGGCGGGACAGGGACCCAGGCGCTGAAGCTTTCTTT.

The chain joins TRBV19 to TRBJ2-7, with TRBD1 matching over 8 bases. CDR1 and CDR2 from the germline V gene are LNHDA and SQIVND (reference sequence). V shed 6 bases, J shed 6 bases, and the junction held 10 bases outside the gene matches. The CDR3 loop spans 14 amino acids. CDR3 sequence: CASRRQSTGGEQYF. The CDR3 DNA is TGTGCCAGTAGACGCCAGTCTACAGGGGGCGAGCAGTACTTC.

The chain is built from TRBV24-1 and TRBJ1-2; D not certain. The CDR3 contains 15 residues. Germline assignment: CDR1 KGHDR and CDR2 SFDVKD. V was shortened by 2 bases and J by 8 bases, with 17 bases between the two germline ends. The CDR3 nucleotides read TGTGCCACCAGTGATTCGTCAGGTACCGCTATAGGCTACACCTTC. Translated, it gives CATSDSSGTAIGYTF.

CDR3 bases: TGTGCCAGCAAAGAAGGGGGGGCCCGCTACACCTTC. It yields the protein CASKEGGARYTF. The V gene is TRBV12-3 or TRBV12-4, the J gene TRBJ1-2; maybe TRBD1 (6 bases). The V gene lost 7 bases and the J gene lost 9 bases, with 15 bases spanning the gap. The CDR3 length is 12 residues.

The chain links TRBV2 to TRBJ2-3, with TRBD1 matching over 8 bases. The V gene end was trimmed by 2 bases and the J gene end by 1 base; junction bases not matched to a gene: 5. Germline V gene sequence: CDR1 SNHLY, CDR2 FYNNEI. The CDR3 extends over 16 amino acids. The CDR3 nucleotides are TGTGCCAGCAGTGAAAGGGCAGGGGGCCGCACAGATACGCAGTATTTT. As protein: CASSERAGGRTDTQYF.

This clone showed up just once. The CDR3 is CASSLGGTLGHEAFF. In nucleotides, the CDR3 is TGCGCCAGCAGCTTGGGGGGGACTTTAGGTCATGAAGCTTTCTTT. The genes are TRBV5-1 and TRBJ1-1; perhaps TRBD1 as D (5 bases). V shed 0 bases and J shed 7 bases, with 16 bases lying between them. The CDR3 covers 15 residues. The germline CDR1 and CDR2 sequences are SGHRS and YFSETQ.

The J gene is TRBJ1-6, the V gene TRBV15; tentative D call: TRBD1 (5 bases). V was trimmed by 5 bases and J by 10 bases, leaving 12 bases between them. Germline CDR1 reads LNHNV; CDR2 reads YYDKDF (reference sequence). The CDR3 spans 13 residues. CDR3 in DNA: TGTGCCACCAGCGAACCGGGGGGGTCACCCCTCCACTTT. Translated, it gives CATSEPGGSPLHF.

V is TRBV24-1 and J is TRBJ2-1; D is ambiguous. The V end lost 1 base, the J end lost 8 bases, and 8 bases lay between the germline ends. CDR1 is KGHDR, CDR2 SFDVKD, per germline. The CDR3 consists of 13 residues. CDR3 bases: TGTGCCACCAGTGATTTTGGGCGAGATGAGCAGTTCTTC. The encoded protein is CATSDFGRDEQFF.

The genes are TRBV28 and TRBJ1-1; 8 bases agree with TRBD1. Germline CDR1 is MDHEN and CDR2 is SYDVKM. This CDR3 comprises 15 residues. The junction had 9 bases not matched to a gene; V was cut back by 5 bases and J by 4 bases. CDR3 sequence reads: CASSRPRQGSTEAFF. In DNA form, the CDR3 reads TGTGCCAGCAGTAGACCCCGACAGGGGAGCACTGAAGCTTTCTTT.

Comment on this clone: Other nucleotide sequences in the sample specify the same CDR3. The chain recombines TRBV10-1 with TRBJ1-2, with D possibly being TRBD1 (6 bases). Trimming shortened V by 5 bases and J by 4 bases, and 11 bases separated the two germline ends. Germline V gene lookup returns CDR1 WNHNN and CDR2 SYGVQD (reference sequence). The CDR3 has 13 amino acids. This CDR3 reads CASSRTGSYGYTF. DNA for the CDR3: TGCGCCAGCAGTCGTACAGGGTCCTATGGCTACACCTTC.

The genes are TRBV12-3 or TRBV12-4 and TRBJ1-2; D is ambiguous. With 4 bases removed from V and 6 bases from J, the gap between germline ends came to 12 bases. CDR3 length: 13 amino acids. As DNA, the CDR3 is TGTGCCAGCAGTTCTCACATCCCTCATGGCTACACCTTC. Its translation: CASSSHIPHGYTF.

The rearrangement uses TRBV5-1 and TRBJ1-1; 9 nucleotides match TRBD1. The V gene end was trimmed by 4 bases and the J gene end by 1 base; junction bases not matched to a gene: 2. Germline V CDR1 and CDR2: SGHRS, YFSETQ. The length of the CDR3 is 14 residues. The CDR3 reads CASSRTGENTEAFF. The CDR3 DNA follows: TGCGCCAGCAGCAGGACAGGGGAGAACACTGAAGCTTTCTTT.

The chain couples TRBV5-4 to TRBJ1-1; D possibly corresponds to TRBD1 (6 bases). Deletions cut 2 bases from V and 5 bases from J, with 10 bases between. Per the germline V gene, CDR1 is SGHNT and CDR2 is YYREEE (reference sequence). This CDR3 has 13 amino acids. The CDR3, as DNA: TGTGCCAGCAGCTTTGTAGGGGGTACTGAAGCTTTCTTT. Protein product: CASSFVGGTEAFF.

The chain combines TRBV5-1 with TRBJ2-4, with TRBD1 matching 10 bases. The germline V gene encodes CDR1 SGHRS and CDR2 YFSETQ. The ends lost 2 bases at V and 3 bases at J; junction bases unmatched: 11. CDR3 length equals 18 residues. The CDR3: CASSFNEAGQGIKNIQYF. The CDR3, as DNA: TGCGCCAGCAGCTTTAACGAAGCGGGACAGGGGATCAAAAACATTCAGTACTTC.

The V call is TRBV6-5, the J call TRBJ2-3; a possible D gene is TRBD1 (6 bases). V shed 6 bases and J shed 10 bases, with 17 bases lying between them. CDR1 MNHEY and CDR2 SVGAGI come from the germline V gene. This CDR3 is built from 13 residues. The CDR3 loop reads CASRSVIQGSQYF. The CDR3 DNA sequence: TGTGCCAGCAGGTCGGTAATACAGGGCTCGCAGTATTTT.

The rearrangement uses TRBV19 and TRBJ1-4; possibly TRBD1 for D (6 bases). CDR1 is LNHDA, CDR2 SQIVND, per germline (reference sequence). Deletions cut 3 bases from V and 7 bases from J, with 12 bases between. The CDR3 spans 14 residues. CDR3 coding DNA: TGTGCCAGTAGTATTATCCAGGGGAGTGAAAAACTGTTTTTT. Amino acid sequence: CASSIIQGSEKLFF.

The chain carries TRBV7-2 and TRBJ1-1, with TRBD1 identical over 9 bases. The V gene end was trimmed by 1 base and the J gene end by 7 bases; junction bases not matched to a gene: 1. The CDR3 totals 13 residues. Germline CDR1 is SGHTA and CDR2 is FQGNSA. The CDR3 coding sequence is TGTGCCAGCAGCTTAGAGGACAGGGGTGAAGCTTTCTTT. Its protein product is CASSLEDRGEAFF.

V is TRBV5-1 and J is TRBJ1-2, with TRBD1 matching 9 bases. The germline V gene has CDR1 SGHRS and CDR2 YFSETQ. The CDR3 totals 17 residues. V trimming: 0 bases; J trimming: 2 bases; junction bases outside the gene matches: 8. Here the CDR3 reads CASSLGGTGTLNYGYTF. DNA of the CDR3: TGCGCCAGCAGCTTGGGCGGGACAGGGACATTGAACTATGGCTACACCTTC.

The CDR3 DNA follows: TGCGCCAGCAGCTTGACGGGGGGCGCTGGGGCCAACGTCCTGACTTTC. This gives the protein CASSLTGGAGANVLTF. The genes are TRBV5-1 and TRBJ2-6; the D gene is possibly TRBD2 (7 bases). This CDR3 has 16 residues. V lost 1 base to trimming and J lost 2 bases, with 10 bases between them. Germline CDR1 SGHRS, CDR2 YFSETQ.